Listed below are T cell receptor beta chains from one sample, sequenced in a study of blood T cell repertoires in COVID-19. Sequenced by immunoSEQ multiplex PCR; TCRdb stores in-frame clones only, minus some. This repertoire shows about 75,000 clones, 88% found once; its top ten account for 5% to 7%. The specimen was peripheral blood. The receptors come from a woman in her 70s with acute or convalescent COVID-19. Each CDR3 is given with its conserved first and last residue. The D gene is left open where the match is weak. The size entry is marked missing in some rows and otherwise reads once, few, many or a size class.

size,D,V,J,CDR3,DNA
-,TRBD1,TRBV28,TRBJ1-4,CASSRPTGRSEKLFF,TGTGCCAGCAGTAGACCGACAGGGAGGTCTGAAAAACTGTTTTTT
-,TRBD1,TRBV18,TRBJ2-1,CASSLLTGGGTEQFF,TGTGCCAGCTCACTCCTGACAGGGGGCGGGACTGAGCAGTTCTTC
-,-,TRBV11-1,TRBJ2-5,CASSLGRGEETQYF,TGTGCCAGCAGCTTAGGCAGGGGGGAAGAGACCCAGTACTTC
-,TRBD2,TRBV7-9,TRBJ2-1,CASSLVASGASKQFF,TGTGCCAGCAGCTTAGTGGCTAGCGGGGCCTCAAAGCAGTTCTTC
-,TRBD1,TRBV11-2,TRBJ2-7,CASSRQGAIAYEQYF,TGTGCCAGCAGCCGACAGGGTGCTATCGCCTACGAGCAGTACTTC
-,-,TRBV13,TRBJ1-1,CASSLGGGNTEAFF,TGTGCCAGCAGCTTAGGAGGAGGGAACACTGAAGCTTTCTTT
-,-,TRBV2,TRBJ1-2,CASSEQNGDYGYTF,TGTGCCAGCAGTGAACAAAACGGGGACTATGGCTACACCTTC
-,-,TRBV27,TRBJ2-6,CASSLRSGGANVLTF,TGTGCCAGCAGTTTAAGGAGTGGTGGGGCCAACGTCCTGACTTTC
-,TRBD2,TRBV6-5,TRBJ2-7,CASSLLAGEDEQYF,TGTGCCAGCAGTTTACTAGCGGGAGAAGACGAGCAGTACTTC
-,-,TRBV7-7,TRBJ2-1,CASSQDGGAGSYNEQFF,TGTGCTAGCAGTCAAGATGGGGGAGCGGGTTCCTACAATGAGCAGTTCTTC
once,-,TRBV4-3,TRBJ1-2,CASSLAGQSYYGYTF,TGCGCCAGCAGCCTCGCCGGACAGTCCTACTATGGCTACACCTTC
-,TRBD1,TRBV29-1,TRBJ2-1,CSGGQHYNEQFF,TGCAGCGGGGGACAGCACTACAATGAGCAGTTCTTC
-,-,TRBV30,TRBJ1-1,CAWRNSLNTEAFF,TGTGCCTGGAGGAACAGCCTGAACACTGAAGCTTTCTTT
-,-,TRBV7-9,TRBJ2-4,CASSLGGDDIQYF,TGTGCCAGCAGCTTAGGGGGGGATGACATTCAGTACTTC
-,-,TRBV6-5,TRBJ1-1,CASYLLSWTEAFF,TGTGCCAGCTACCTATTAAGTTGGACTGAAGCTTTCTTT
-,TRBD1,TRBV4-2,TRBJ1-1,CASSQTGGNTEAFF,TGTGCCAGCAGCCAGACAGGGGGGAACACTGAAGCTTTCTTT
-,-,TRBV19,TRBJ2-4,CASSRSGGNIQYF,TGTGCCAGTAGTAGGTCCGGGGGAAACATTCAGTACTTC
-,TRBD1,TRBV6-5,TRBJ1-2,CASSPGQGVIYGYTF,TGTGCCAGCAGTCCAGGACAGGGTGTAATCTATGGCTACACCTTC
once,-,TRBV29-1,TRBJ1-2,CSVETDTDYGYTF,TGCAGCGTTGAGACGGACACAGACTATGGCTACACCTTC
-,-,TRBV5-1,TRBJ1-4,CASSLEGGRDEKLFF,TGCGCCAGCAGCTTGGAAGGCGGGCGGGATGAAAAACTGTTTTTT
-,-,TRBV15,TRBJ1-2,CATSTSTQVLNYGYTF,TGTGCCACCAGCACCTCTACCCAGGTTCTCAACTATGGCTACACCTTC
-,TRBD1,TRBV7-9,TRBJ2-7,CASSHRQGSSYEQYF,TGTGCCAGCAGCCACCGACAGGGCAGCTCCTACGAGCAGTACTTC
once,-,TRBV5-1,TRBJ2-3,CASSLAGEDTQYF,TGCGCCAGCAGCTTGGCGGGGGAAGATACGCAGTATTTT
-,-,TRBV5-1,TRBJ1-1,CASSLQGGGTEAFF,TGCGCCAGCAGCTTACAGGGAGGGGGCACTGAAGCTTTCTTT
-,-,TRBV6-2/TRBV6-3,TRBJ1-5,CASSVDSSRQPQHF,TGTGCCAGCAGTGTGGACAGTAGTCGTCAGCCCCAGCATTTT
-,TRBD2,TRBV18,TRBJ2-2,CASSPLQLRLAGETGELFF,TGTGCCAGCTCCCCCTTACAGCTTCGACTAGCGGGAGAAACCGGGGAGCTGTTTTTT
-,TRBD1,TRBV3-1/TRBV3-2,TRBJ1-3,CASSQTDRVGNTIYF,TGTGCCAGCAGCCAAACCGACAGGGTAGGAAACACCATATATTTT
once,-,TRBV30,TRBJ1-2,CAWRTRVWQSYGYTF,TGTGCCTGGAGAACGAGGGTCTGGCAGTCCTATGGCTACACCTTC
-,TRBD1,TRBV28,TRBJ1-2,CASSLGDRGYGYTF,TGTGCCAGCAGTTTAGGGGACAGGGGCTATGGCTACACCTTC
-,TRBD1,TRBV7-9,TRBJ2-7,CASSYGTGAFDEQYF,TGTGCCAGCAGCTACGGGACAGGAGCTTTCGACGAGCAGTACTTC
few,-,TRBV7-3,TRBJ1-1,CASSLDYSGTEAFF,TGTGCCAGCAGCTTGGACTACTCGGGAACTGAAGCTTTCTTT
-,-,TRBV7-8,TRBJ1-5,CASSLQTFYSNQPQHF,TGTGCCAGCAGCTTACAAACATTTTATAGCAATCAGCCCCAGCATTTT